This T cell receptor beta chain was captured by sequencing in a study of EBV T-cell therapy then PD-1 blockade in nasopharyngeal carcinoma. As regards this clone: Its cognate antigen is unknown.

The method was immunoSEQ multiplex PCR; TCRdb's version includes in-frame clones alone and lacks a portion of them. The sample includes 20,000 or so clones, 84% of them seen just once. Treatment defined: AdE1-LMPpoly-expanded autologous EBV-specific T-cell therapy followed by anti-PD-1 nivolumab. The CDR3 is 11 residues long. CDR1 and CDR2 from the germline V gene are SQVTM and ANQGSEA. V was cut by 4 bases and J by 3 bases, with 6 bases left in between. The TCR was taken from a man aged 35 to 55 with nasopharyngeal carcinoma. Sequences were derived from CD8+ T cells from blood, sampled around day 58 from a patient whose treatment included autologous EBV-specific T cells and nivolumab. V usage is TRBV29-1 and J usage is TRBJ1-1; the D is unclear. This chain's CDR3 is CSVVEYTEAFF. In DNA form, the CDR3 reads TGCAGCGTTGTTGAGTACACTGAAGCTTTCTTT.